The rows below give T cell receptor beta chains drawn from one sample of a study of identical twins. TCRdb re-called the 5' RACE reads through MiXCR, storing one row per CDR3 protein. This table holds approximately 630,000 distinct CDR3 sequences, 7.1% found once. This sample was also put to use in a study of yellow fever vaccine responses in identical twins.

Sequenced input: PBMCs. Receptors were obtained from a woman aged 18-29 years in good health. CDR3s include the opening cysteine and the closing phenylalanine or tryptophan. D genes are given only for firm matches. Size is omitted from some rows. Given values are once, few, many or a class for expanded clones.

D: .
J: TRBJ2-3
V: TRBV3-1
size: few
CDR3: CASSRQATDTQYF
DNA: TGTGCCAGCAGCCGCCAAGCTACAGATACGCAGTATTTT

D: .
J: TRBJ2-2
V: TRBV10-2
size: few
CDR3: CASSDVAGWAGELFF
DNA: TGCGCCAGCAGTGACGTGGCGGGGTGGGCCGGGGAGCTGTTTTTT

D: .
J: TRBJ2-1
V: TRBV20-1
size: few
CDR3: CSARKTSGEQFF
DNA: TGCAGTGCTAGGAAGACTAGTGGTGAGCAGTTCTTC

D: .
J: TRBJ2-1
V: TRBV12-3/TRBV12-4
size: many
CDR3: CASSLVPDNNEQFF
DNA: TGTGCCAGCAGTTTAGTTCCAGATAACAATGAGCAGTTCTTC

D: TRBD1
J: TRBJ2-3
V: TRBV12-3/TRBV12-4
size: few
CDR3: CASAPTPDRVRSDTQYF
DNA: TGTGCCAGCGCTCCGACTCCGGACAGGGTTCGGTCAGATACGCAGTATTTT

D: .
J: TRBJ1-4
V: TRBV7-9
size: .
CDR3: CASSLGLSGGEKLFF
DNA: TGTGCCAGCAGCTTGGGGCTCAGCGGTGGCGAAAAACTGTTTTTT

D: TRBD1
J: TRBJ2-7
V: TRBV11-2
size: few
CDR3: CASTGQGAYEQYF
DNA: TGTGCCAGCACTGGACAGGGGGCCTACGAGCAGTACTTC

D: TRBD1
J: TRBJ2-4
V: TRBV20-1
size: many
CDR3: CSARQGILAKNIQYF
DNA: TGCAGTGCTCGACAGGGGATACTAGCCAAAAACATTCAGTACTTC

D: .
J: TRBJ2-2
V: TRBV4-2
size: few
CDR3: CASSQDGSANTGELFF
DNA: TGTGCCAGCAGCCAAGACGGGTCCGCGAACACCGGGGAGCTGTTTTTT

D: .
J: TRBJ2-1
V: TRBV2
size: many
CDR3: CASSEMKSGQFF
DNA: TGTGCCAGCAGTGAAATGAAGTCAGGGCAGTTCTTC

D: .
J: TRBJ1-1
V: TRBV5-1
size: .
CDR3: CASSPAPGEMNTEAFF
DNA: TGCGCCAGCAGCCCAGCCCCGGGAGAGATGAACACTGAAGCTTTCTTT

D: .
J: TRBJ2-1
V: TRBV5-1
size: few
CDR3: CASSLAVTGANEQFF
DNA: TGCGCCAGCAGCTTGGCCGTCACCGGGGCGAATGAGCAGTTCTTC

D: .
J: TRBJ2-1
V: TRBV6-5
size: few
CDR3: CASSYSLERNEQFF
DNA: TGTGCCAGCAGTTATTCGCTGGAGCGGAATGAGCAGTTCTTC

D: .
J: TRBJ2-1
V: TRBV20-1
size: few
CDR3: CSAPGLRGYNEQFF
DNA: TGCAGTGCCCCGGGCCTCAGGGGTTACAATGAGCAGTTCTTC

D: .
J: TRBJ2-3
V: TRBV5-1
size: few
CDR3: CASSLGGPPNTQYF
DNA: TGCGCCAGCAGCTTGGGGGGGCCGCCGAATACGCAGTATTTT

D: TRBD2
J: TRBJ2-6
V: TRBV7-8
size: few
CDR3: CASSLGLAGGPLSGANVLTF
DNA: TGTGCCAGCAGCTTAGGACTAGCGGGGGGGCCTCTCTCTGGGGCCAACGTCCTGACTTTC

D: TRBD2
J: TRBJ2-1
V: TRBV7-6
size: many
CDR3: CASSLIAGAYNEQFF
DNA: TGTGCCAGCAGCTTAATTGCGGGAGCGTACAATGAGCAGTTCTTC

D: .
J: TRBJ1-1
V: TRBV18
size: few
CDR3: CASFDALEDTEAFF
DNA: TGTGCCAGCTTCGATGCCCTGGAAGACACTGAAGCTTTCTTT

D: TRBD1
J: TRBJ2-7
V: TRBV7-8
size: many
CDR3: CASSLGPGGYEQYF
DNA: TGTGCCAGCAGCTTAGGTCCAGGGGGCTACGAGCAGTACTTC

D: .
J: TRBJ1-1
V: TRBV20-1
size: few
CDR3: CSAPGPATEAFF
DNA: TGCAGTGCCCCCGGCCCGGCTACTGAAGCTTTCTTT

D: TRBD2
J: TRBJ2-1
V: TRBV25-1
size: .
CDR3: CASGDLAGNEQFF
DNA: TGTGCCAGCGGGGACTTAGCGGGGAATGAGCAGTTCTTC

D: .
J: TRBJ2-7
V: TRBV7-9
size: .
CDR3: CASIPPDSYEQYF
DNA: TGTGCCAGCATCCCGCCCGACTCCTACGAGCAGTACTTC

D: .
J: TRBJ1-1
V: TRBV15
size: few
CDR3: CATSRDIANTEAFF
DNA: TGTGCCACCAGCAGAGATATTGCGAACACTGAAGCTTTCTTT

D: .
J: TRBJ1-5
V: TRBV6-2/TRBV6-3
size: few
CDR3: CASSYGQLNQPQHF
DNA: TGTGCCAGCAGTTACGGACAGCTAAATCAGCCCCAGCATTTT

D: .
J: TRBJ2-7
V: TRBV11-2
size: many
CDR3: CASSPGLSRYEQYF
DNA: TGTGCCAGCAGCCCCGGACTATCCCGCTACGAGCAGTACTTC

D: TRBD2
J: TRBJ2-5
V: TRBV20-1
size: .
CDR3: CSAPLPGRVETQYF
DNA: TGCAGTGCCCCACTCCCAGGGAGGGTAGAGACCCAGTACTTC

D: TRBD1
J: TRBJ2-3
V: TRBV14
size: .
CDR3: CASSQDTGALTDTQYF
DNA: TGTGCCAGCAGCCAAGACACAGGGGCCCTCACAGATACGCAGTATTTT

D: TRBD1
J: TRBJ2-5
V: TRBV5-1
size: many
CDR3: CASSSTGTGGETQYF
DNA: TGCGCCAGCAGCTCCACCGGGACAGGTGGAGAGACCCAGTACTTC

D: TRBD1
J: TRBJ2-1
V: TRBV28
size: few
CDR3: CASRRIATDRANEQFF
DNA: TGTGCCAGCAGAAGAATCGCCACGGACAGGGCTAATGAGCAGTTCTTC

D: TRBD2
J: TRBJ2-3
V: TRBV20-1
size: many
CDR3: CSARATSGSTDTQYF
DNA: TGCAGTGCTAGGGCCACTAGCGGGAGTACAGATACGCAGTATTTT

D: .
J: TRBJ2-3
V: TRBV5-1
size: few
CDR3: CASSPGTIDTQYF
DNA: TGCGCCAGCAGCCCCGGGACGATAGATACGCAGTATTTT

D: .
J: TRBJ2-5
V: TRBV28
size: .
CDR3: CASRMQGLGTQYF
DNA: TGTGCCAGCAGGATGCAGGGGTTAGGGACCCAGTACTTC

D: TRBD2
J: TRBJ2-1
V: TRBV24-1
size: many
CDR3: CATSDLAGVGTEQFF
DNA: TGTGCCACCAGTGACCTAGCGGGAGTAGGTACTGAGCAGTTCTTC

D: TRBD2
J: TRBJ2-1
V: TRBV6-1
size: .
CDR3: CASSEQSSGSLYEQFF
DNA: TGTGCCAGCAGTGAACAATCCAGCGGGAGTTTGTATGAGCAGTTCTTC

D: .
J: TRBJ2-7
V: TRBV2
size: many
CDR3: CASSPWDTSYEQYF
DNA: TGTGCCAGCAGCCCCTGGGACACCTCCTACGAGCAGTACTTC

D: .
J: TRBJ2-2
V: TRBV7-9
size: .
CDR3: CASSFNSNTGELFF
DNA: TGTGCCAGCAGCTTTAACTCCAACACCGGGGAGCTGTTTTTT

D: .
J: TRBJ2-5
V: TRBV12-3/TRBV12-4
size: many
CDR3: CASSPTRLETQYF
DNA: TGTGCCAGCAGTCCAACTCGGCTAGAGACCCAGTACTTC

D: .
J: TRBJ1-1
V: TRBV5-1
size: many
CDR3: CASSPAGVGTEAFF
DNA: TGCGCCAGCAGCCCGGCGGGGGTGGGCACTGAAGCTTTCTTT

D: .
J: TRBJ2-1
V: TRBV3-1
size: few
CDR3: CASSQQAPYNEQFF
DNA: TGTGCCAGCAGCCAACAAGCTCCCTACAATGAGCAGTTCTTC

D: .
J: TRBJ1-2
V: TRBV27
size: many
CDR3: CASRVAGRGYTF
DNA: TGTGCCAGCAGGGTGGCAGGGAGAGGCTACACCTTC

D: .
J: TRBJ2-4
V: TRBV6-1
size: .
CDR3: CASSGRDSSIAKNIQYF
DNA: TGTGCCAGCAGTGGACGGGACTCCTCCATAGCCAAAAACATTCAGTACTTC

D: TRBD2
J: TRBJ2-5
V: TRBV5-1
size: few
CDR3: CASSFPREGNQQETQYF
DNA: TGCGCCAGCAGCTTCCCGCGGGAGGGCAATCAACAAGAGACCCAGTACTTC